Presented here are 7 T cell receptor beta chains from one specimen sequenced in a study of identical twins (dated by TCRdb to the mid-2010s). Library preparation used 5' RACE. Sequencing was performed on an Illumina HiSeq 2000. TCRdb's own reprocessing of the public reads used fastp at Q25 and MiXCR and kept productive beta chains. Each entry merges the rows of one CDR3 protein and shows their most common DNA and genes. This sample lists under 900,000 distinct CDR3 sequences; 9% to 15% were detected once. The ten biggest clones cover roughly 1.5% of the sample. This sample also appeared in a second study, on yellow fever vaccine responses in identical twins.

Specimen: PBMCs. These receptors all stem from a woman younger than 30 in good health.

The chain is built from TRBV4-1 and TRBJ2-7; D uncertain. The CDR3 runs to 15 residues. CDR1 MGHRA and CDR2 YSYEKL come from the germline V gene. Trimming took off 0 bases at V and 2 bases at J, with 11 bases between the two ends. CDR3 coding DNA: TGCGCCAGCAGCCAAGACCCGCGAGCAGCCTACGAGCAGTACTTC. Its translation is CASSQDPRAAYEQYF.

This clonotype was seen only a few times. The V gene is TRBV5-1, the J gene TRBJ2-1, with 7 bases that match TRBD1. This CDR3 is 14 amino acids long. The ends lost 3 bases at V and 3 bases at J; junction bases unmatched: 3. CDR1 is SGHRS, CDR2 YFSETQ, per germline. The CDR3 loop reads CASSSTGHYNEQFF. CDR3 DNA: TGCGCCAGCAGCTCGACAGGGCACTACAATGAGCAGTTCTTC.

The gene calls are TRBV10-2 and TRBJ2-7; 7 nucleotides line up with TRBD1. CDR3 length: 14 amino acids. Germline V gives CDR1 WSHSY, CDR2 SAAADI. Trimming removed 6 bases from V and 4 bases from J; junction bases left unmatched: 9. CDR3 sequence (DNA): TGCGCCAGCAGGAGGGACAGAACACCGTACGAGCAGTACGTC. Translation gives CASRRDRTPYEQYV.

This clonotype has just a few counts. The rearrangement uses TRBV5-1 and TRBJ2-1; 8 nucleotides align to TRBD2. Germline CDR1 reads SGHRS; CDR2 reads YFSETQ. After removal of 1 base from V and 5 bases from J, the junction contained 5 bases not matched to a gene. This CDR3 region has 15 residues. The CDR3 protein is CASSLILAVDNEQFF. CDR3 nucleotides: TGCGCCAGCAGCTTGATACTAGCGGTGGACAATGAGCAGTTCTTC.

This clonotype was counted a few times. V gene TRBV20-1 combines with J gene TRBJ2-1; perhaps D is TRBD1 or TRBD2 (5 bases each). Germline CDR1 is DFQATT and CDR2 is SNEGSKA (reference sequence). Trimming cost V 0 bases and J 9 bases, with 15 bases left between them. CDR3 length: 14 residues. CDR3 in amino acids: CSARDGGEFPEQFF. In DNA form, the CDR3 reads TGCAGTGCTAGAGATGGGGGAGAGTTTCCTGAGCAGTTCTTC.

As for this clonotype: One end of the junction varies from germline; a read error may be responsible. V gene TRBV2 combines with J gene TRBJ2-3, with 8 bases lining up with TRBD2. CDR3 length equals 16 residues. CDR1 SNHLY and CDR2 FYNNEI come from the germline V gene. DNA of the CDR3: TGTGCCAGCAGAACCACCGGGACTAGTTTTACAGATACCCAGTATTTT. Encoded protein: CASRTTGTSFTDTQYF.

This clonotype was seen repeatedly, ten times or more. V is TRBV29-1 and J is TRBJ1-1, with D possibly TRBD1 on 6 matching bases. This CDR3 region has 15 residues. Between the trimmed V and J ends, which lost 7 bases and 4 bases, there was a span of 22 bases. The germline V gene has CDR1 SQVTM and CDR2 ANQGSEA. The CDR3 sequence is CSAGPLWGRGTEAFF. CDR3 DNA: TGCAGCGCTGGCCCTCTGTGGGGGCGCGGCACTGAAGCTTTCTTT.